What follows is one TCR beta chain and its context. Profiling relied on immunoSEQ multiplex PCR, and the TCRdb table lists in-frame clones only, not all of them. The table records about 170,000 clones, about 88% of them present only once. The data derive from a study of blood T cell repertoires in COVID-19. The sample comprised peripheral blood. The sequence was collected from a woman of 80 years or more in a cohort sampled during active or convalescent COVID-19.

The CDR3 here is CATTPRTGGRETQYF. CDR3 bases: TGTGCCACTACGCCGAGGACAGGGGGTAGGGAGACCCAGTACTTC. This rearrangement joins TRBV2 to TRBJ2-5; 10 bases align to TRBD1. Germline V gene lookup returns CDR1 SNHLY and CDR2 FYNNEI. This CDR3 spans 15 amino acids. V gave up 10 bases and J gave up 5 bases; unmatched junction bases: 13.